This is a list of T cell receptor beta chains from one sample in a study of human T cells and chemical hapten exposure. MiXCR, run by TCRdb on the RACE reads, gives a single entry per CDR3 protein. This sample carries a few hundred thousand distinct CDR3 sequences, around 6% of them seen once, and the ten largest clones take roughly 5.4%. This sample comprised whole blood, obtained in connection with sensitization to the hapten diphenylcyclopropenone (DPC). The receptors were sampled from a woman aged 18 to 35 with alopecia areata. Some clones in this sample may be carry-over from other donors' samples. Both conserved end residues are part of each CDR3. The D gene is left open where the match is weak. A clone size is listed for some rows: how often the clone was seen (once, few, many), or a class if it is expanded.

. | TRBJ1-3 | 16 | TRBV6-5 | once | TGTGCCAGCAGTTACTCACGGATCTCAGCTGGAAACACCATATATTTT | CASSYSRISAGNTIYF
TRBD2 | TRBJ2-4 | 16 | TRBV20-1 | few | TGCAGTGCAGGACTAGCGGGGAGTCTAGCCAAAAACATTCAGTACTTC | CSAGLAGSLAKNIQYF
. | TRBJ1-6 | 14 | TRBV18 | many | TGTGCCAGCTCATCCAGGCAGCAAAATTCACCCCTCCACTTT | CASSSRQQNSPLHF
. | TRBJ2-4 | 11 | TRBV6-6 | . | TGTGCCAGCAGTCCCCGGGACAATCAGTACTTC | CASSPRDNQYF
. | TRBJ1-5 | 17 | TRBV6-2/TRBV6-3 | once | TGTGCAAGCAGTTACGTATTGCAGGGGCACAGCAATCAGCCCCAGCATTTT | CASSYVLQGHSNQPQHF
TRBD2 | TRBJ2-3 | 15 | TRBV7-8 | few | TGTGCCAGCAGCTTTTCGCGGGGGGGCAAGGATACGCAGTATTTT | CASSFSRGGKDTQYF
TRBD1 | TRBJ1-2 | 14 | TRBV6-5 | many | TGTGCCAGCAGTTGGTCGGGACAGAACTATGGCTACACCTTC | CASSWSGQNYGYTF
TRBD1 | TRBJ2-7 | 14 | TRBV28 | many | TGTGCCAGCAGTTTCGGGACAGGGGTCTACGAGCAGTACTTC | CASSFGTGVYEQYF
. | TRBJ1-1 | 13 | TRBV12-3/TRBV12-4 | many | TGTGCCAGCAGTTTCTACGTAGGCACTGAAGCTTTCTTT | CASSFYVGTEAFF
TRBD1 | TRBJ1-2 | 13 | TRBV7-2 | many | TGTGCCAGCAGAGGGACAGGGGGAGATGGCTACACCTTC | CASRGTGGDGYTF
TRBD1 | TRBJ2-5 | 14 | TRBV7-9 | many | TGTGCCAGCAGCCCTGACAGGGGGCCCGAGACCCAGTACTTC | CASSPDRGPETQYF
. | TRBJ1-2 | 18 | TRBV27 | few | TGTGCCAGCAGTTTAGGGGGGCAAGCGGTTGCGGCGAACTATGGCTACACCTTC | CASSLGGQAVAANYGYTF
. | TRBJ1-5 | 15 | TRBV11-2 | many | TGTGCCAGCAGCTTAGATCTGGGTGAGAATCAGCCCCAGCATTTT | CASSLDLGENQPQHF
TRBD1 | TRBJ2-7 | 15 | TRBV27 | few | TGTGCCAGCAGTAAATTACCGGGACAGGGCAGGGAGCAGTACTTC | CASSKLPGQGREQYF
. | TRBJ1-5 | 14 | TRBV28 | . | TGTGCCAGCAGCACCGGGAGGACCAATCAGCCCCAGCATTTT | CASSTGRTNQPQHF
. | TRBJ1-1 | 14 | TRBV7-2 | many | TGTGCCAGCAGCTCACAGAGCCTGAACACTGAAGCTTTCTTT | CASSSQSLNTEAFF
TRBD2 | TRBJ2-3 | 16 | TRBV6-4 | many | TGTGCCAGCAGTGACACTAGCGGGGGCGACACAGATACGCAGTATTTT | CASSDTSGGDTDTQYF
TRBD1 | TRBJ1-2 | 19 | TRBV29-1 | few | TGCAGCGTAGCCTTTAAGGGGACAGGCGCAAACGAACCGGGCTATGGCTACACCTTC | CSVAFKGTGANEPGYGYTF
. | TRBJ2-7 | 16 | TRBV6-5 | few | TGTGCCAGCAGTTACAATATCGCCCTCGGGGGCGGAGAGCAGTACTTC | CASSYNIALGGGEQYF
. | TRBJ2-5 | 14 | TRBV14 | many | TGTGCCAGCAGCCAAGTTTCAGGGAAAGAGACCCAGTACTTC | CASSQVSGKETQYF
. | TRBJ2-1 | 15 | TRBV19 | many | TGTGCCAGTAGTCCTTTAGCGAGCTCCTACAATGAGCAGTTCTTC | CASSPLASSYNEQFF
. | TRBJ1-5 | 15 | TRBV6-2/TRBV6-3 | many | TGTGCCAGCAGTCTCGGACGTTATAGCAATCAGCCCCAGCATTTT | CASSLGRYSNQPQHF
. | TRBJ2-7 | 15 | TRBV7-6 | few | TGTGCCAGCAGCTCGACAACCACCCTCGGCGGCGAGCAGTACTTC | CASSSTTTLGGEQYF
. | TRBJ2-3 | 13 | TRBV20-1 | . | TGCAGTGCTAGAGGGGGTTTCACAGATACGCAGTATTTT | CSARGGFTDTQYF
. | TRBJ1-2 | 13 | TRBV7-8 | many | TGTGCCAGCAGCTTCGATTGGACCCATGGCTACACCTTC | CASSFDWTHGYTF
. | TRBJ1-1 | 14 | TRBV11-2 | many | TGTGCCAGCAGCTTAGTAGGTGACGGGGGGAAAGCTTTCTTT | CASSLVGDGGKAFF
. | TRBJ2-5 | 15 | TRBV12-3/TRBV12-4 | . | TGTGCCAGCAAACCAGCTGGAGGTTGGGCAGAGACCCAGTACTTC | CASKPAGGWAETQYF
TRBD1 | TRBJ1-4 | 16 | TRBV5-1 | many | TGCGCCAGCAGCTTGAGGGGGCCAGGCCAGTACGAAAAACTGTTTTTT | CASSLRGPGQYEKLFF
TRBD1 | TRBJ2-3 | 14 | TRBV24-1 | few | TGTGCCACCCGGCCGGGACAGGCGGCAGATACGCAGTATTTT | CATRPGQAADTQYF
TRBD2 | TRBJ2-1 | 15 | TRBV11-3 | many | TGTGCCAGCAGCTTTCGACTAGCGGGAATTAATGAGCAGTTCTTC | CASSFRLAGINEQFF
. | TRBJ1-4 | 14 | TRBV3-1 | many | TGTGCCAGCAGCCCTAGTCTCGGGAATGAAAAACTGTTTTTT | CASSPSLGNEKLFF
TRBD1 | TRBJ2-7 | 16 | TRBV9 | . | TGTGCCAGCAGCGTAGCTCCAGGTGGCAGGGGGCACGAGCAGTACTTC | CASSVAPGGRGHEQYF
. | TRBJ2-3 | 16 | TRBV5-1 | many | TGCGCCAGCAGCTTGATAAGGGACACCGCCACAGATACGCAGTATTTT | CASSLIRDTATDTQYF
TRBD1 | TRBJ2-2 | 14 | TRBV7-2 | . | TGTGCCAGCAGCCCAGACAGGGGGGGCGGGGAGCTGTTTTTT | CASSPDRGGGELFF
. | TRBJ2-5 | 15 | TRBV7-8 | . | TGTGCCAGCAGCCCCCGAGGGGGGCCCCAAGAGACCCAGTACTTC | CASSPRGGPQETQYF
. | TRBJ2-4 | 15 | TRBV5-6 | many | TGTGCCAGCAGCTTGAGGGGGGGCGTCTCTGTCATTCAGTACTTC | CASSLRGGVSVIQYF
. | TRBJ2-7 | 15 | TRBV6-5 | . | TGTGCCAGCAGTTACTCGAAACCCGGGCCCTACGAGCAGTACTTC | CASSYSKPGPYEQYF
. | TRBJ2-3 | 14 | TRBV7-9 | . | TGTGCCAGCAGCCGCGCCACTAGCACAGATACGCAGTATTTT | CASSRATSTDTQYF
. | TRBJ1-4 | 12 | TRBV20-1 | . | TGCAGCGGGTGGAGGGGAGATGAAAAACTGTTTTTT | CSGWRGDEKLFF
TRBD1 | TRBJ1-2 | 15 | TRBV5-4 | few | TGTGCCAGCAGCTTGCGGGGACAGGGGAACTATGGCTACACCTTC | CASSLRGQGNYGYTF
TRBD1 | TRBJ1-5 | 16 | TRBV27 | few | TGTGCCAGCAGTTTATTAGGACAGGGAGGGCGTCAGCCCCAGCATTTT | CASSLLGQGGRQPQHF
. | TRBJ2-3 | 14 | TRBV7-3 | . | TGTGCCAGCAGCTCGAATCCCTTGTCGGATACGCAGTATTTT | CASSSNPLSDTQYF
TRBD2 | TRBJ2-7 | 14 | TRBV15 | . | TGTGCCACCAGCAGAAATCCGGGACTAGCGGAGCAGTACTTC | CATSRNPGLAEQYF
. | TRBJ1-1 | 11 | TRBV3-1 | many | TGTGCCAGCAGCCGGGCGTTAGAAGCTTTCTTT | CASSRALEAFF
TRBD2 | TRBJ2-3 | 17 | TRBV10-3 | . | TGTGCCATCAGTGAGTCGCTAGCGGGGTCTAGCACAGATACGCAGTATTTT | CAISESLAGSSTDTQYF
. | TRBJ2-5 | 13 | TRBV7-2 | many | TGTGCCAGCAGCTTATCGACACAAGAGACCCAGTACTTC | CASSLSTQETQYF
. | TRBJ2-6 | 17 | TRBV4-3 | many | TGCGCCAGCAGCTCAACACACCGGAGCTCTGGGGCCAACGTCCTGACTTTC | CASSSTHRSSGANVLTF
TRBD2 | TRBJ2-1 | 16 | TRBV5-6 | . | TGTGCCAGCAGCTTGGAGGCCGGGACTAGCGTGTATGAGCAGTTCTTC | CASSLEAGTSVYEQFF